This is a list of T cell receptor beta chains from one sample in a study of blood T cell repertoires in COVID-19. TCRdb keeps only in-frame clones here, not all; method: immunoSEQ multiplex PCR. The data show around 57,000 clones, around 88% seen once. Sequencing input: peripheral blood. The receptor set was obtained from a woman aged 80 or older with active COVID-19. Both conserved end residues are part of each CDR3. A D gene is named only where the DNA matches it firmly. Rows may omit the clone size; those that give it use once, few, many or a size class.

>-|TRBJ1-2|TRBV3-1/TRBV3-2|-
TGTGCCAGCAGCCAAGAGGCCCTCCCTAACTATGGCTACACCTTC
CASSQEALPNYGYTF
>-|TRBJ2-1|TRBV11-2|TRBD2
TGTGCCAGCAGAGAGGCGGGGGGCTACAATGAGCAGTTCTTC
CASREAGGYNEQFF
>-|TRBJ1-2|TRBV5-1|-
TGCGCCAGCAGCTACGATGGGCCAGCCAGAATGTATGGCTACACCTTC
CASSYDGPARMYGYTF
>-|TRBJ2-7|TRBV5-6|TRBD2
TGTGCCAGCAGCTTGTTGAGGACTAGAGGCTACGAGCAGTACTTC
CASSLLRTRGYEQYF
>once|TRBJ2-3|TRBV3-1/TRBV3-2|-
TGTGCCAGCAGCCAAGATCCCCCCGGCGGGGGCACAGATACGCAGTATTTT
CASSQDPPGGGTDTQYF
>-|TRBJ1-2|TRBV5-1|TRBD1
TGCGCCAGCAGCTCGGGACAGGGTGGCGGCTACACCTTC
CASSSGQGGGYTF
>-|TRBJ2-7|TRBV19|-
TGTGCCAGTAGTCCGGGACACCTGTCCTACGAGCAGTACTTC
CASSPGHLSYEQYF
>-|TRBJ1-4|TRBV4-1|TRBD1
TGCGCCAGCAGCCAAAGGACAGGGGGCCTTGCAACTAATGAAAAACTGTTTTTT
CASSQRTGGLATNEKLFF
>-|TRBJ2-1|TRBV27|-
TGTGCCAGCGGGGTAGGGGATAATGAGCAGTTCTTC
CASGVGDNEQFF
>-|TRBJ2-3|TRBV7-8|TRBD2
TGTGCCAGCAGCCCCGGGGGGGCGGGGGGTGCAGATACGCAGTATTTT
CASSPGGAGGADTQYF
>-|TRBJ1-5|TRBV21-1|-
TGTGCCAGCAGCGTACCTAGAGGGGACAGTAGCAATCAGCCCCAGCATTTT
CASSVPRGDSSNQPQHF
>-|TRBJ2-5|TRBV29-1|-
TGCAGCGTTGAGATGACAGACCAAGAGACCCAGTACTTC
CSVEMTDQETQYF
>-|TRBJ2-3|TRBV12-5|-
TGTGCTAGTGGTGCCCCGCCACACACAGATACGCAGTATTTT
CASGAPPHTDTQYF
>few|TRBJ2-1|TRBV5-5|TRBD2
TGTGCCAGCAGTGGTCTAGCGGGGGGTCTCAGCTCCTACAATGAGCAGTTCTTC
CASSGLAGGLSSYNEQFF
>few|TRBJ1-6|TRBV30|TRBD1
TGTGCCTGGAGTGTCAGGGGACAGGGGGTTAGTTCACCCCTCCACTTT
CAWSVRGQGVSSPLHF
>-|TRBJ1-1|TRBV12-3/TRBV12-4|-
TGTGCCAGCAGTTTTACCAGGGAGGGTGAAGCTTTCTTT
CASSFTREGEAFF
>-|TRBJ2-2|TRBV11-2|TRBD2
TGTGCCAGCAGCTTAGGGGCGGGGGGACCCTTGGCGACCGGGGAGCTGTTTTTT
CASSLGAGGPLATGELFF
>-|TRBJ1-1|TRBV3-1/TRBV3-2|-
TGTGCCAGCAGCCATAAAGCTACGAACACTGAAGCTTTCTTT
CASSHKATNTEAFF
>-|TRBJ1-2|TRBV4-1|TRBD1
TGCGCCAGCAGCCCCGGGGGGCGACAGGGGTTTTACGGCTACACCTTC
CASSPGGRQGFYGYTF
>medium-sized|TRBJ1-5|TRBV18|-
TGTGCCAGCTCATCGGGAACAGGGAGCAATCAGCCCCAGCATTTT
CASSSGTGSNQPQHF
>-|TRBJ1-1|TRBV29-1|-
TGCAGCGTTGAAGATCAGCGGCAGGGAGGGAAAGCTTTCTTT
CSVEDQRQGGKAFF
>-|TRBJ1-1|TRBV9|-
TGTGCCAGCAGCGCCAAACCACCAGAAATTAACACTGAAGCTTTCTTT
CASSAKPPEINTEAFF
>-|TRBJ2-5|TRBV7-9|-
TGTGCCAGCAGCTCCCGGTCAGGCCAAGAGACCCAGTACTTC
CASSSRSGQETQYF
>-|TRBJ1-4|TRBV2|-
TGTGCCAGCAGTACAGGGTATGAAAAACTGTTTTTT
CASSTGYEKLFF
>-|TRBJ1-2|TRBV12-2|-
TGTGCAAGTCGCTTGCCCGCTTTGGAGGGCTACACCTTC
CASRLPALEGYTF
>-|TRBJ1-6|TRBV5-4|TRBD1
TGTGCCAGCAGCGTGGACAGGGATAATTCACCCCTCCACTTT
CASSVDRDNSPLHF
>-|TRBJ2-2|TRBV18|TRBD1
TGTGCCAGCTCGCTCCAGACAGGGTCCGGGGAGCTGTTTTTT
CASSLQTGSGELFF
>-|TRBJ1-1|TRBV12-3/TRBV12-4|-
TGTGCCAGCAGTGCGGGTCGGGGAGGCGCTTTCTTT
CASSAGRGGAFF
>-|TRBJ2-1|TRBV9|TRBD1
TGTGCCAGCAGCGTAATGCCAGGGGGTTACAATGAGCAGTTCTTC
CASSVMPGGYNEQFF
>-|TRBJ1-5|TRBV5-5|TRBD1
TGTGCCAGCAGCTGGGACAGAGGTCAGCCCCAGCATTTT
CASSWDRGQPQHF
>-|TRBJ2-3|TRBV2|TRBD2
TGTGCCTGCGAGAGAAGCGGGGGGGCCAAGGATACGCAGTATTTT
CACERSGGAKDTQYF
>-|TRBJ2-3|TRBV11-1|-
TGTGCCAGCAGCCAGGGGACGAACACAGATACGCAGTATTTT
CASSQGTNTDTQYF
>-|TRBJ1-5|TRBV10-3|-
TGTGCCATCAGTGAGTCTTCGGGAGGAGGATGGGACAATCAGCCCCAGCATTTT
CAISESSGGGWDNQPQHF
>-|TRBJ2-3|TRBV4-1|TRBD2
TGCGCCAGCAGCCAGTACGGACTAGCGGGGACGGCAGATACGCAGTATTTT
CASSQYGLAGTADTQYF
>once|TRBJ2-2|TRBV18|TRBD2
TGTGCCAGCTCACCTCAAGGACTAGCGGCGAGTACCGGGGAGCTGTTTTTT
CASSPQGLAASTGELFF
>-|TRBJ1-2|TRBV25-1|-
TGTGCCAGCAGTGAACACAGTGTCGCCTATGGCTACACCTTC
CASSEHSVAYGYTF
>-|TRBJ2-5|TRBV12-5|TRBD2
TGTGCTAGTGGTTTGGTTCGAGATGGGCGGGGGGCCCTCCAAGAGACCCAGTACTTC
CASGLVRDGRGALQETQYF
>-|TRBJ2-7|TRBV6-5|TRBD1
TGTGCCAGCAGTCAACGGACAGGGTTTGACGAGCAGTACTTC
CASSQRTGFDEQYF
>-|TRBJ2-2|TRBV7-3|-
TGTGCCAGCAGCTTATCCGCCGGGGAGCTGTTTTTT
CASSLSAGELFF
>-|TRBJ1-2|TRBV4-3|TRBD1
TGCGCCAGCAGCCAAGAGGGGACAGGCACCCTCTATGGCTACACCTTC
CASSQEGTGTLYGYTF
>-|TRBJ2-7|TRBV28|TRBD1
TGTGCCAGCCGGACAGGACCTTCCTACGAGCAGTACTTC
CASRTGPSYEQYF
>-|TRBJ2-7|TRBV18|TRBD1
TGTGCCAGCTCACTCGGACAGGGCTACGAGCAGTACTTC
CASSLGQGYEQYF
>few|TRBJ2-1|TRBV5-4|TRBD2
TGTGCCAGCAGCTTGCCCCTGGCGGGGGGTAATGAGCAGTTCTTC
CASSLPLAGGNEQFF
>-|TRBJ2-3|TRBV24-1|-
TGTGCCACCAGTCCCCAGGCTTCATATACGCAGTATTTT
CATSPQASYTQYF
>-|TRBJ2-1|TRBV29-1|-
TGCAGCGTCTCTCCCGGGACCTACAATGAGCAGTTCTTC
CSVSPGTYNEQFF
>-|TRBJ2-5|TRBV7-8|-
TGTGCCAGCAGGAATCTAGCGAGCGAGACCCAGTACTTC
CASRNLASETQYF
>-|TRBJ1-2|TRBV5-6|TRBD1
TGTGCCAGCAGCACGGGGACAGCCGACACGTCGGGTGGCTACACCTTC
CASSTGTADTSGGYTF
>-|TRBJ2-1|TRBV19|TRBD1
TGTGCCAGTAGTATAGGACAGGGTCGGGATGAGCAGTTCTTC
CASSIGQGRDEQFF
>-|TRBJ2-3|TRBV4-3|TRBD2
TGCGCCAGCAGCCAAGTGATAGCGGGGGGGCAAGATACGCAGTATTTT
CASSQVIAGGQDTQYF
>-|TRBJ2-7|TRBV7-2|TRBD2
TGTGCCAGCAGCGTGCTTAGCGGGGGGGCGTCCTCCTACGAGCAGTACTTC
CASSVLSGGASSYEQYF